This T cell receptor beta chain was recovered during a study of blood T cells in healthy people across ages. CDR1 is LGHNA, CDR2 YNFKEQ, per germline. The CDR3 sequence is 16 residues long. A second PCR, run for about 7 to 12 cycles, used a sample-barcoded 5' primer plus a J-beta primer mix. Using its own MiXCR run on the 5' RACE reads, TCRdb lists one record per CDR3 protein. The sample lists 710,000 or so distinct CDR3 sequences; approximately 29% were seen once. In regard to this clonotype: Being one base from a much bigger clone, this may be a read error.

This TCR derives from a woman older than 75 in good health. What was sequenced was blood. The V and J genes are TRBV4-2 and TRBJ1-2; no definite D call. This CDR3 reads CASSQDLTIPNYDYTF. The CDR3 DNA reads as TGTGCCAGCAGCCAAGATTTGACGATTCCTAACTATGACTACACCTTC.